A single sample gave rise to the 4 T cell receptor beta chains below, sequenced in a study of PD-1 blockade in classical Hodgkin lymphoma. The protocol was immunoSEQ multiplex PCR, while the TCRdb copy is restricted to in-frame clones and leaves out a portion. This sample carries around 25,000 clones, approximately 87% of them seen once, and the ten largest clones take roughly 25%. Indicated time point: cycle 4 day 1 (C4D1), after five to seven weeks of nivolumab. In every patient, relapse followed autologous stem cell transplantation, while exposure to brentuximab vedotin differed. The source was peripheral blood mononuclear cells (PBMCs), collected before the fourth cycle of nivolumab. The receptors originated from a human donor with classical Hodgkin lymphoma.

This sequence joins TRBV5-1 and TRBJ2-5; D is unresolved. Deletions cut 2 bases from V and 5 bases from J, with 4 bases between. The CDR3 loop spans 11 amino acids. Germline V gene sequence: CDR1 SGHRS, CDR2 YFSETQ. The CDR3 loop reads CASSLMETQYF. The CDR3 bases are TGCGCCAGCAGCTTAATGGAGACCCAGTACTTC.

The genes are TRBV19 and TRBJ1-3; possible D gene TRBD1, 5 bases. Germline CDR1 reads LNHDA; CDR2 reads SQIVND (reference sequence). The CDR3 sequence is 16 residues long. V shed 6 bases and J shed 1 base, with 16 bases lying between them. CDR3 amino acids: CASSQQGLGSGNTIYF. The CDR3 DNA follows: TGTGCCAGTAGCCAGCAGGGATTGGGATCTGGAAACACCATATATTTT.

The rearrangement uses TRBV6-1 and TRBJ1-2; 9 bases align to TRBD1. V lost 6 bases, J lost 6 bases, and 5 bases stayed unmatched. Germline V lookup: CDR1 MNHNS, CDR2 SASEGT. The CDR3 runs to 13 residues. DNA of the CDR3: TGTGCCAGCAGGGATGGACAGGGGCATGGCTACACCTTC. Amino acids: CASRDGQGHGYTF.

This chain connects TRBV9 to TRBJ2-2; D perhaps matches TRBD2 (6 bases). This CDR3 is built from 15 residues. The germline V gene encodes CDR1 SGDLS and CDR2 YYNGEE. Trimming cost V 5 bases and J 7 bases, with 18 bases left between them. Written as DNA, the CDR3 is TGTGCCAGCAGATTCCGGGCGGGGCCGGACGGGGAGCTGTTTTTT. Translated, it gives CASRFRAGPDGELFF.